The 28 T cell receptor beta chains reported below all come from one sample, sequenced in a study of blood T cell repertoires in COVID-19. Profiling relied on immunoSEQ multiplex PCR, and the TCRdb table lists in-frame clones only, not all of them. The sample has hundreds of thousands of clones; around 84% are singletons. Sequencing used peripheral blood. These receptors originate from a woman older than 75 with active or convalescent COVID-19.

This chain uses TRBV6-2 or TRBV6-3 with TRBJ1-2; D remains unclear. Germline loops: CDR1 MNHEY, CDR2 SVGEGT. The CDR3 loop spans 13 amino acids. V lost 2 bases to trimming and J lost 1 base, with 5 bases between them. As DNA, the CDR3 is TGTGCCAGCAGTTACCGAGATAACTATGGCTACACCTTC. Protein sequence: CASSYRDNYGYTF.

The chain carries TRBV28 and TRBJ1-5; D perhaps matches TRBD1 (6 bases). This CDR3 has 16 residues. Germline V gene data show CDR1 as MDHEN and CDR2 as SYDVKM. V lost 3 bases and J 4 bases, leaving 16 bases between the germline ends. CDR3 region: CASSLWQGPTNQPQHF. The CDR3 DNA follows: TGTGCCAGCAGTTTGTGGCAGGGGCCCACAAATCAGCCCCAGCATTTT.

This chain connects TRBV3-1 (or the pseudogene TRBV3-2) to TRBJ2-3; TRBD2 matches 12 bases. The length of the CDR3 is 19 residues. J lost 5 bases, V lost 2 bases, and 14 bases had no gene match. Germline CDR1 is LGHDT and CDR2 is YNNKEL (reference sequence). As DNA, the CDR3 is TGTGCCAGCAGCCAACTAGCGGGAGGGCCGAGACGCGCACAAGATACGCAGTATTTT. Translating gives CASSQLAGGPRRAQDTQYF.

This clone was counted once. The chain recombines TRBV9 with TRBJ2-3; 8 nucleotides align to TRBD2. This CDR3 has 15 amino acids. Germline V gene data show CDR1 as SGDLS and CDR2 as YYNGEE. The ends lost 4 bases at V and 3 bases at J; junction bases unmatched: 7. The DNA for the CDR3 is TGTGCCAGCAGCCCCGAGCGGGGGATTACAGATACGCAGTATTTT. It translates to CASSPERGITDTQYF.

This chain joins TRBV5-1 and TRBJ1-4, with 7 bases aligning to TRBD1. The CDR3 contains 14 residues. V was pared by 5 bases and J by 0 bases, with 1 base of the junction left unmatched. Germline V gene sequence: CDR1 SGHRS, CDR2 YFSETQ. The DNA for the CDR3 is TGCGCCAGCAGGGGACAGCCAACTAATGAAAAACTGTTTTTT. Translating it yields CASRGQPTNEKLFF.

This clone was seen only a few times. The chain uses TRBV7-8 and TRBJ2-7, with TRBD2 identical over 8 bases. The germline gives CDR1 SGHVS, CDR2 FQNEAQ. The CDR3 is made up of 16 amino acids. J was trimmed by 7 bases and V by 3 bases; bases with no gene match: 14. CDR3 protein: CASSLRTSGTFREQYF. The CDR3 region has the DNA TGTGCCAGCAGCTTGAGAACTAGCGGAACCTTTCGAGAGCAGTACTTC.

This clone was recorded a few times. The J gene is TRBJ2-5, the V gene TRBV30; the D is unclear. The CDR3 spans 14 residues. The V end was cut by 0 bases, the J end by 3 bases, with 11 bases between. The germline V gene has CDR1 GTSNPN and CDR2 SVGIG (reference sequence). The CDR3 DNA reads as TGTGCCTGGAGTGTACACGGAGCAAAAGAGACCCAGTACTTC. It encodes CAWSVHGAKETQYF.

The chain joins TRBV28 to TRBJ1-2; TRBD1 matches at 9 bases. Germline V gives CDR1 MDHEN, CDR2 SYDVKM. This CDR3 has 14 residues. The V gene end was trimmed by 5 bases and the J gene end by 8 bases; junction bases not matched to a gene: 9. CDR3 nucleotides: TGTGCCAGCAGTCCCGGGACAGGGATCGGGGGCTACACCTTC. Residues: CASSPGTGIGGYTF.

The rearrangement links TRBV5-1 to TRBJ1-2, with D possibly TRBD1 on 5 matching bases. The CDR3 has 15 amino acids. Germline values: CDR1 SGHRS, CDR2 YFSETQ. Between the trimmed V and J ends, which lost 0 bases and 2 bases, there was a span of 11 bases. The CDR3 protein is CASSLGGEGNYGYTF. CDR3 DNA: TGCGCCAGCAGCTTGGGCGGGGAGGGGAACTATGGCTACACCTTC.

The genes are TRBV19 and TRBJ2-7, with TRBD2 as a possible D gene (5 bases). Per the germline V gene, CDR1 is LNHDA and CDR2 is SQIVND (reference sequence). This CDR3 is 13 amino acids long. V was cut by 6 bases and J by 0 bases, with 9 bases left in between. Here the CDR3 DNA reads TGTGCCAGTAGCCCGGGGAACTCCTACGAGCAGTACTTC. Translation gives CASSPGNSYEQYF.

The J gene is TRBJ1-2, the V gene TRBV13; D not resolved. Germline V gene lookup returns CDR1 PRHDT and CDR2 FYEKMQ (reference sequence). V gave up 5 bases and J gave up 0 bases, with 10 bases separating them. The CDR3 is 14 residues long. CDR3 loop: CASSPRHSNYGYTF. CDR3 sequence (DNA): TGTGCCAGCAGCCCGAGACATTCTAACTATGGCTACACCTTC.

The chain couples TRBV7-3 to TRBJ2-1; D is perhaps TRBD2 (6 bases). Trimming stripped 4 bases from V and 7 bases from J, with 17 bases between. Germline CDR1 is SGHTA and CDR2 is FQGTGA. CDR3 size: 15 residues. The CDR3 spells CASSSTSKRRNEQFF. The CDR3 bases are TGTGCCAGCAGCTCCACTAGCAAAAGGAGAAATGAGCAGTTCTTC. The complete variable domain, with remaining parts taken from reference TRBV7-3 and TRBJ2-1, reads GAGVSQTPSNKVTEKGKYVELRCDPISGHTALYWYRQSLGQGPEFLIYFQGTGAADDSGLPNDRFFAVRPEGSVSTLKIQRTERGDSAVYLCASSSTSKRRNEQFFGPGTRLTVL.

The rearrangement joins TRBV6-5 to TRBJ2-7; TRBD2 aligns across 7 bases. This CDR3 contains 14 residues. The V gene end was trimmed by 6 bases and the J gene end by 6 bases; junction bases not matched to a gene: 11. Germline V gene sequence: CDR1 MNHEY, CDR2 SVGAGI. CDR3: CASRLPGGGGEQYF. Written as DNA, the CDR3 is TGTGCCAGCAGGCTACCGGGAGGCGGGGGCGAGCAGTACTTC.

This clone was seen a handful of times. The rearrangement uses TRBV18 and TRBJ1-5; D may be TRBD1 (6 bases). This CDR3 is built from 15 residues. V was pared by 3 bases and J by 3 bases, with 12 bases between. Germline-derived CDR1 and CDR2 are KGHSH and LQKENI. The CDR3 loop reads CASSPSGVVNQPQHF. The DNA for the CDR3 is TGTGCCAGCTCACCTTCAGGGGTAGTCAATCAGCCCCAGCATTTT.

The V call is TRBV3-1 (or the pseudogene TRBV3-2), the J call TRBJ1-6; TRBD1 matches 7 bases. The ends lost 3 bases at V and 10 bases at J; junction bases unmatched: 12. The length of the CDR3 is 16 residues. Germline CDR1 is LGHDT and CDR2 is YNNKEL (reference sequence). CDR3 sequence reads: CASSHKGQVRDSPLHF. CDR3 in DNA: TGTGCCAGCAGCCATAAAGGACAGGTACGGGACTCACCCCTCCACTTT.

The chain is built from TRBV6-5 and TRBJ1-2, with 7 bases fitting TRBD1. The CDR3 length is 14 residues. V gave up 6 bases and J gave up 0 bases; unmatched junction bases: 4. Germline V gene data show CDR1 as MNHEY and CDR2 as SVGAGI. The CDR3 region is CASSRGQANYGYTF. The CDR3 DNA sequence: TGTGCCAGCAGCCGCGGACAGGCTAACTATGGCTACACCTTC.

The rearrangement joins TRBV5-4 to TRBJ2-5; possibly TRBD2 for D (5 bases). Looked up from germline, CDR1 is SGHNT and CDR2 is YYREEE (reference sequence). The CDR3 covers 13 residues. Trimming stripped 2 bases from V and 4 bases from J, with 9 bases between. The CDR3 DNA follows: TGTGCCAGCAGCTTCCGGACTGCAGAGACCCAGTACTTC. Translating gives CASSFRTAETQYF.

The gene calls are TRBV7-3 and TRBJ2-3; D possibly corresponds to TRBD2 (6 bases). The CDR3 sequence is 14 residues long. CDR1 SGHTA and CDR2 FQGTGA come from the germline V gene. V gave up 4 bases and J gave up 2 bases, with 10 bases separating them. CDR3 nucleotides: TGTGCCAGCAGCTCACGACTAGTCACAGATACGCAGTATTTT. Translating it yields CASSSRLVTDTQYF.

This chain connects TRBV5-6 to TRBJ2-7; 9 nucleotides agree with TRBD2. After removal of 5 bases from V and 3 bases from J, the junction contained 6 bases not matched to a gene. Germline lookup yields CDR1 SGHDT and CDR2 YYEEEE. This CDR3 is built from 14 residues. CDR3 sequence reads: CASRHSGRVYEQYF. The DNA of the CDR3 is TGTGCCAGCAGACATAGCGGGAGAGTCTACGAGCAGTACTTC.

The CDR3 sequence is CASSQREGSDYEQYF. The CDR3 nucleotides are TGCGCCAGCAGCCAAAGGGAGGGTTCGGACTACGAGCAGTACTTC. This chain links TRBV4-3 with TRBJ2-7, with 7 bases lining up with TRBD2. Germline CDR1 LGHNA, CDR2 YSLEER. V lost 2 bases and J lost 3; bases outside the gene matches: 7. The CDR3 has 15 residues.

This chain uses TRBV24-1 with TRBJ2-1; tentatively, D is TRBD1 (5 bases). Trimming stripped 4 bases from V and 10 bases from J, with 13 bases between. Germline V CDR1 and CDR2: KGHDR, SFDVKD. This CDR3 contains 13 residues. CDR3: CATSDRSWGEQFF. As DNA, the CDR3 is TGTGCCACCAGTGACCGATCGTGGGGCGAGCAGTTCTTC.

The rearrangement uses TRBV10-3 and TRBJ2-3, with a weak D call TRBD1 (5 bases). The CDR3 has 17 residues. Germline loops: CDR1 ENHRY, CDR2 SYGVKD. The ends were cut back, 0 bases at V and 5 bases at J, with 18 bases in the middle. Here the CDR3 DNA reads TGTGCCATCAGTGAGTCGTCCACCGCAGGGAAAGGAGATACGCAGTATTTT. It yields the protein CAISESSTAGKGDTQYF.

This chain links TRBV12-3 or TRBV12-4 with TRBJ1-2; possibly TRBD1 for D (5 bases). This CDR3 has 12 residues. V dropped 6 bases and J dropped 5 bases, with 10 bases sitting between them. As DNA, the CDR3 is TGTGCCAGCAGCCTTAGACAGTATGGCTACACCTTC. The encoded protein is CASSLRQYGYTF.

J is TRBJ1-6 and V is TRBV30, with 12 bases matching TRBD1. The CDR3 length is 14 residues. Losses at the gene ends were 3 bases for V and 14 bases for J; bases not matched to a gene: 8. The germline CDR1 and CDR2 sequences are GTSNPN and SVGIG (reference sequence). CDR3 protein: CAWRGQGASGSLHF. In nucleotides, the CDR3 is TGTGCCTGGAGGGGACAGGGGGCGAGCGGCTCCCTCCACTTT.

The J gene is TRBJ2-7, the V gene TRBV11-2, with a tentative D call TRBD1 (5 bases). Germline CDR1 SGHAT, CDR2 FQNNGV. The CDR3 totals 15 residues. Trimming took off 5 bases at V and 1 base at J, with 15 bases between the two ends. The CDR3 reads CASSPSFRQSYEQYF. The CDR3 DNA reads TGTGCCAGCAGCCCCTCTTTTCGACAGTCCTACGAGCAGTACTTC.

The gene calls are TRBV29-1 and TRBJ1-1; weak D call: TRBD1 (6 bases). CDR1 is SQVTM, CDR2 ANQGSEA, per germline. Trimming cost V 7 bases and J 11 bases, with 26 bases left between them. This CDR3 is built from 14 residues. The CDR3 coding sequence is TGCAGCGCCCTAAGCCTCACAGGGTCGGAATTGGCTTTCTTT. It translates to CSALSLTGSELAFF. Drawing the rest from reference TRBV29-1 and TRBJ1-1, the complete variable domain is SAVISQKPSRDICQRGTSLTIQCQVDSQVTMMFWYRQQPGQSLTLIATANQGSEATYESGFVIDKFPISRPNLTFSTLTVSNMSPEDSSIYLCSALSLTGSELAFFGQGTRLTVV.

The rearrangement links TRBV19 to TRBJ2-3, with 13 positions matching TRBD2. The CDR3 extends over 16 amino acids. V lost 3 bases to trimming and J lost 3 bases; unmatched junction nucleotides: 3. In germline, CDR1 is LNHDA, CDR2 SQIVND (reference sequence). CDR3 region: CASSILTSGGTDTQYF. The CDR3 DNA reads TGTGCCAGTAGTATTTTGACTAGCGGGGGGACAGATACGCAGTATTTT.

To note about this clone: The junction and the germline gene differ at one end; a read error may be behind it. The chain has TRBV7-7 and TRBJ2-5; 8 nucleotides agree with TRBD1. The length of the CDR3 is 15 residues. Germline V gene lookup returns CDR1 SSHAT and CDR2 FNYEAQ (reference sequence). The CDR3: CASSGTGGPQETQYF. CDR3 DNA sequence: TGTGCTAGCAGCGGAACAGGGGGGCCACAAGAGACCCAGTACTTC.